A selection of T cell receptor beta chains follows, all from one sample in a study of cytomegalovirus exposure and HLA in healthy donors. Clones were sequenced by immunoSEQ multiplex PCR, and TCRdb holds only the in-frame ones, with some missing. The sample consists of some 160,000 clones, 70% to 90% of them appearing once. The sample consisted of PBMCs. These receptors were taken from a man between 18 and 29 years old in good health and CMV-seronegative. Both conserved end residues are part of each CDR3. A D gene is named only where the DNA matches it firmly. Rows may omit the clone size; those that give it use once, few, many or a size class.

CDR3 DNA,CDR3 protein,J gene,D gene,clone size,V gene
TGCGCCAGCAGATTAACTACAGGGCTAAACTATGGCTACACCTTC,CASRLTTGLNYGYTF,TRBJ1-2,NA,NA,TRBV5-1
TGTGCCAGCTCACCACCAGAAGGACTCTCGACCCAGTACTTC,CASSPPEGLSTQYF,TRBJ2-5,NA,NA,TRBV18
TGCGCCAGCAGCTTCAGGGGGGCTTCAGGGACCACTGAAGCTTTCTTT,CASSFRGASGTTEAFF,TRBJ1-1,TRBD1,NA,TRBV5-1
TGTGCCAGCAGTTTAGATCAGGGCCCTGAAGCTTTCTTT,CASSLDQGPEAFF,TRBJ1-1,NA,NA,TRBV28
TGTGCCAGCAGTCCGACACCTCAGCCCCAGCATTTT,CASSPTPQPQHF,TRBJ1-5,NA,NA,TRBV6-1
TGCGCCAGCAGCCAACTAGGCAATGAGCAGTTCTTC,CASSQLGNEQFF,TRBJ2-1,NA,once,TRBV4-1
TGTGCCAGCAGAGGGACAGGGACCGATGGCTACACCTTC,CASRGTGTDGYTF,TRBJ1-2,TRBD1,NA,TRBV7-9
TGTGCCAGCAGCCTCTCTAGCGGGAGGATAGGTACGCAGTATTTT,CASSLSSGRIGTQYF,TRBJ2-3,TRBD2,NA,TRBV7-6
TGCAGCGTTGGGGGGGATGTGGATAACTATGGCTACACCTTC,CSVGGDVDNYGYTF,TRBJ1-2,NA,NA,TRBV29-1
TGTGCCAGCAGTCCGCAGGGGAACTATGGCTACACCTTC,CASSPQGNYGYTF,TRBJ1-2,NA,many,TRBV27
TGCGCCAGCAGCTTAGATGCAGGGGGCGGGAATTCACCCCTCCACTTT,CASSLDAGGGNSPLHF,TRBJ1-6,TRBD1,few,TRBV5-1
TGTGCTAGCAGCGCCTACGGGACTACCCACAATGAGCAGTTCTTC,CASSAYGTTHNEQFF,TRBJ2-1,TRBD2,NA,TRBV7-7
TGTGCCAGCAGTCTAGGACAGAACTATGGCTACACCTTC,CASSLGQNYGYTF,TRBJ1-2,NA,NA,TRBV6-5
TGTGCCAGTAGTATATCCCTAGAAGTCTACGAGCAGTACTTC,CASSISLEVYEQYF,TRBJ2-7,NA,NA,TRBV19
TGTGCCAGCAGCTCCCCTCAGAAGACCCAGTACTTC,CASSSPQKTQYF,TRBJ2-5,NA,NA,TRBV7-6
TGCGCCAGCAGCCAAGTGACCAGGGATGAAGCTTTCTTT,CASSQVTRDEAFF,TRBJ1-1,NA,once,TRBV4-1
TGCAGCGCCGCCGGGCGGACTTACGAGCAGTACTTC,CSAAGRTYEQYF,TRBJ2-7,NA,NA,TRBV29-1
TGCGCCAGCAGCCCCCTGGGGAGGGGATATAACCAAGAGACCCAGTACTTC,CASSPLGRGYNQETQYF,TRBJ2-5,TRBD2,NA,TRBV4-1
TGTGCCATCGGTCCCAGGGGGAACACTGAAGCTTTCTTT,CAIGPRGNTEAFF,TRBJ1-1,NA,NA,TRBV10-3
TGCGCCAGCAGCTTAGGGGGGGTGTTCAATCAGCCCCAGCATTTT,CASSLGGVFNQPQHF,TRBJ1-5,NA,NA,TRBV5-1
TGTGCCAGCGTCCGCACTAGCGGGGAGCAGTACTTC,CASVRTSGEQYF,TRBJ2-7,TRBD2,NA,TRBV6-5
TGTGCCAGCAGTCGGAGGTATGGCTACACCTTC,CASSRRYGYTF,TRBJ1-2,NA,NA,TRBV28
TGCGCCAGCAGCACACAGGGGATGAACACTGAAGCTTTCTTT,CASSTQGMNTEAFF,TRBJ1-1,TRBD1,NA,TRBV5-1
TGCGCCAGCAGCCAAGGGGCAGGGTCTAACTATGGCTACACCTTC,CASSQGAGSNYGYTF,TRBJ1-2,NA,NA,TRBV4-1
TGTGCCAGTAGCACTAGCGGGGTTCGCTCCTACAATGAGCAGTTCTTC,CASSTSGVRSYNEQFF,TRBJ2-1,TRBD2,NA,TRBV19
TGTGCCAGCAGAACCGACAGGGCGAACACCGGGGAGCTGTTTTTT,CASRTDRANTGELFF,TRBJ2-2,TRBD1,once,TRBV6-5
TGCGCCAGCAGCCAATACAGTTTGAACACTGAAGCTTTCTTT,CASSQYSLNTEAFF,TRBJ1-1,NA,few,TRBV4-3
TGCGCCAGCAGCATTCAGCAAGAGACCCAGTACTTC,CASSIQQETQYF,TRBJ2-5,NA,NA,TRBV5-1
TGTGCCAGCAGTTCAATGAACACCGGGGAGCTGTTTTTT,CASSSMNTGELFF,TRBJ2-2,NA,NA,TRBV27
TGCGCCAGCAGCCACGGACAGGGTCCCTACAATGAGCAGTTCTTC,CASSHGQGPYNEQFF,TRBJ2-1,TRBD1,once,TRBV4-1
TGTGCCAGCAGTGCATCCATCACAGATACGCAGTATTTT,CASSASITDTQYF,TRBJ2-3,NA,once,TRBV6-1
TGCGCCAGCAGTGAAAGCGTATCCTACGAGCAGTACTTC,CASSESVSYEQYF,TRBJ2-7,NA,few,TRBV10-1